This T cell receptor beta chain comes out of a study of tumor-infiltrating lymphocytes in primary liver carcinoma. Study-wide context: By surgical resection, the patients were treated for their primary liver carcinoma. Patients, male and female, were 30 to 69 years old. General study points: Tumor-adjacent and tumor-blood pairs displayed less overlap than did pairs of tumor regions.

cDNA specific to TCR beta was made from 500 ng of total RNA, with a constant-region primer employed for priming. Three rounds of nested multiplex PCR with slightly modified ARM-PCR produced TCR beta libraries. MiXCR was run by TCRdb on the multiplex PCR reads, yielding one entry per CDR3 protein. The table shows approximately 340,000 distinct CDR3 sequences, with less than 65% occurring only once. RNA was extracted from whole blood without cell sorting, alongside germline DNA. The patients lived with chronic HBV infection and had not yet received any treatment. Details on this clonotype: Its antigen is unidentified. The junction differs from germline at one of its ends, possibly a read error.

This sequence originates from a man aged 40-50 years with primary liver carcinoma and hepatitis B virus infection. Specimen: peripheral blood.

The CDR3 reads CASSPDRVLTEAFF. The CDR3 DNA sequence: TGTGCCAGCAGCCCGGACAGGGTTCTGACTGAAGCTTTCTTT. The chain recombines TRBV5-1 with TRBJ1-1; 8 bases are shared with TRBD1. Germline-derived CDR1 and CDR2 are SGHRS and YFSETQ. The CDR3 is 14 residues long.